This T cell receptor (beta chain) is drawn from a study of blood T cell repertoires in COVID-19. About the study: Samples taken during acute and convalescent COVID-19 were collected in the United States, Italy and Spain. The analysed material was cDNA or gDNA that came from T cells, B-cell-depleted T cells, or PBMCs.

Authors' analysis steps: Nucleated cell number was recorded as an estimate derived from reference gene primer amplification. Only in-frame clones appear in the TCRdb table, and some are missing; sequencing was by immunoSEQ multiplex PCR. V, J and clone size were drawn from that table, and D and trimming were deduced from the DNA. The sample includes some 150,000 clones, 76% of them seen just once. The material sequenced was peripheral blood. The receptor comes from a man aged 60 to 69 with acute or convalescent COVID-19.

CDR3 in amino acids: CASSSPGEGLYNEQFF. As DNA, the CDR3 is TGTGCCAGCAGTTCACCTGGAGAAGGCCTGTACAATGAGCAGTTCTTC. The chain employs TRBV27 and TRBJ2-1, with unresolved D. Looked up from germline, CDR1 is MNHEY and CDR2 is SMNVEV (reference sequence). The CDR3 runs 16 residues. V shed 4 bases and J shed 4 bases, with 17 bases lying between them.